The source of this T cell receptor beta chain is a study of beta chain features in type 1 diabetes. With respect to this clone: The antigen remains unidentified.

Regarding the study as a whole: There was a moderate but significant shortening of TCRB CDR3s in all four CD4+ subsets of Type 1 diabetes patients.

Germline CDR1 is SNHLY and CDR2 is FYNNEI. V lost 6 bases and J lost 8, with 11 bases in between. The CDR3 spans 13 residues. All of the isolated RNA was reverse transcribed, so expressed TCRB transcripts were sequenced. Around 3.9 million reads on average were seen across naive, central memory and regulatory T cell samples. Some clones are missing from TCRdb's copy, which holds only in-frame ones; the method was immunoSEQ multiplex PCR. The sample yields roughly 340,000 clones, around 12% seen once. A sort by CD45RO/CCR7/CD25/CD127/CD95/CD27 yielded CD4+ naive, central memory, regulatory and stem cell-like memory cells.

The origin of this receptor is a woman between 18 and 29 years old with type 1 diabetes. The sample taken for sequencing was naive CD4+ T cells from blood. The chain uses TRBV2 and TRBJ1-6; D call uncertain. The CDR3 coding sequence is TGTGCCAGCAGGGGAGACCCCTATTCACCCCTCCACTTT. Its protein is CASRGDPYSPLHF.